These 26 T cell receptor beta chains came from one sample sequenced in a study of CD8+ T cells in alopecia areata. Extraction and reverse transcription of RNA yielded cDNA as the sequencing template. Assay: immunoSEQ multiplex PCR; the TCRdb copy retains only in-frame clones and omits some. The data show approximately 180,000 clones, about three fifths seen once. As for treatment: oral pan-JAK inhibitor, 5-10 mg twice daily. The sequencing here drew on CD4+ T cells sorted from blood, taken around week 50, from a patient treated with tofacitinib. These receptors came from a human donor with alopecia areata.

In DNA, the CDR3 is TGTGCCTGGATACGAAGGGGCGCGGACTATGGCTACACCTTC. Translation gives CAWIRRGADYGYTF. The chain employs TRBV30 and TRBJ1-2; tentatively, D is TRBD1 (5 bases). V lost 4 bases, J lost 3 bases, and 15 bases lay in between. This CDR3 region has 14 residues. Germline-derived CDR1 and CDR2 are GTSNPN and SVGIG (reference sequence).

The J gene is TRBJ2-7, the V gene TRBV29-1; tentative D call: TRBD2 (7 bases). The V gene lost 5 bases and the J gene lost 2 bases, with 10 bases spanning the gap. The CDR3 spans 12 residues. The germline gives CDR1 SQVTM, CDR2 ANQGSEA. The CDR3 nucleotides read TGCAGCGTTAGGGAGGGGGCCTACGAGCAGTACTTC. Translated, it gives CSVREGAYEQYF.

This clone was detected a few times. The chain employs TRBV18 and TRBJ2-7; D is unresolved. The CDR3 extends over 16 amino acids. The V and J ends lost 4 bases and 0 bases respectively, with 16 bases between them. The germline CDR1 and CDR2 sequences are KGHSH and LQKENI. CDR3 nucleotides: TGTGCCAGCTCACTGCTACCTCAGGACCGCTCCTACGAGCAGTACTTC. It codes for CASSLLPQDRSYEQYF.

This clone has more than one count but fewer than ten. This sequence joins TRBV29-1 and TRBJ2-7; the match to TRBD2 covers 7 bases. The CDR3 has 12 amino acids. Germline trimming cut 5 bases from V and 7 bases from J; bases unmatched to any gene: 8. Germline lookup yields CDR1 SQVTM and CDR2 ANQGSEA. CDR3 sequence: CSVTGGGAEQYF. The CDR3 coding sequence is TGCAGCGTTACGGGGGGTGGTGCGGAGCAGTACTTC.

The gene calls are TRBV9 and TRBJ2-5; TRBD2 aligns across 13 bases. The germline gives CDR1 SGDLS, CDR2 YYNGEE. The junction had 4 bases not matched to a gene; V was cut back by 7 bases and J by 4 bases. This CDR3 comprises 14 residues. CDR3 bases: TGTGCCAGCTCACTAGCGGGGGGGATAGAGACCCAGTACTTC. This encodes CASSLAGGIETQYF.

This clone was seen a single time. The chain joins TRBV7-2 to TRBJ2-1; D uncertain. Trimming cost V 5 bases and J 7 bases, with 15 bases left between them. Looked up from germline, CDR1 is SGHTA and CDR2 is FQGNSA. The CDR3 length is 14 residues. As DNA, the CDR3 is TGTGCCAGCAGCCCAAACCGAGCCCGAAATGAGCAGTTCTTC. Protein sequence: CASSPNRARNEQFF.

This clone came up once. The genes are TRBV29-1 and TRBJ1-2; D gene uncertain. Germline V gene sequence: CDR1 SQVTM, CDR2 ANQGSEA. CDR3 length equals 15 residues. The V and J ends lost 5 bases and 8 bases respectively, with 24 bases between them. The DNA for the CDR3 is TGCAGCGTTCGTCTGGACGAAAGGTCCCTCGGAGGCTACACCTTC. Its translation is CSVRLDERSLGGYTF.

The gene calls are TRBV6-6 and TRBJ1-1; TRBD1 aligns across 8 bases. CDR1 and CDR2 from the germline V gene are MNHNY and SVGAGI (reference sequence). After removal of 6 bases from V and 5 bases from J, the junction contained 2 bases not matched to a gene. The CDR3 extends over 12 amino acids. In DNA form, the CDR3 reads TGTGCCAGCAGACGACAGGGGACTGAAGCTTTCTTT. It is translated as CASRRQGTEAFF.

This chain links TRBV30 with TRBJ2-4; weak D call: TRBD2 (5 bases). CDR1 GTSNPN and CDR2 SVGIG come from the germline V gene (reference sequence). The germline V and J ends were trimmed by 2 bases and 8 bases, with 13 bases remaining between them. The CDR3 loop spans 13 amino acids. The CDR3 loop reads CAWSPRSGDIQYF. The CDR3 DNA sequence: TGTGCCTGGAGTCCCCGGAGCGGTGACATTCAGTACTTC.

The rearrangement uses TRBV15 and TRBJ1-1; 7 bases align to TRBD1. Germline CDR1 is LNHNV and CDR2 is YYDKDF (reference sequence). V lost 2 bases and J lost 7; bases outside the gene matches: 13. This CDR3 has 16 residues. For the CDR3, the DNA is TGTGCCACCAGCAGAACTACAGGGGTCGGGGGAAATGAAGCTTTCTTT. The encoded protein is CATSRTTGVGGNEAFF. The variable domain in full, with the rest retrieved from reference TRBV15 and TRBJ1-1, is DAMVIQNPRYQVTQFGKPVTLSCSQTLNHNVMYWYQQKSSQAPKLLFHYYDKDFNNEADTPDNFQSRRPNTSFCFLDIRSPGLGDTAMYLCATSRTTGVGGNEAFFGQGTRLTVV.

CDR3: CASSQDWPAQFEAFF. In nucleotides, the CDR3 is TGCGCCAGCAGCCAAGATTGGCCAGCCCAGTTTGAAGCTTTCTTT. The chain recombines TRBV4-1 with TRBJ1-1; D is unresolved. The CDR3 consists of 15 residues. V lost 0 bases, J lost 7 bases, and 15 bases lay in between. Germline lookup yields CDR1 MGHRA and CDR2 YSYEKL.

The V call is TRBV25-1, the J call TRBJ1-5; D call uncertain. V was trimmed by 4 bases and J by 0 bases, leaving 16 bases between them. Germline values: CDR1 MGHDK, CDR2 SYGVNS. The CDR3 is 17 residues long. CDR3 in amino acids: CASSVLMKDYSNQPQHF. The CDR3 DNA reads TGTGCCAGCAGTGTATTAATGAAGGATTATAGCAATCAGCCCCAGCATTTT.

Only a few counts were recorded for this clone. This sequence joins TRBV30 and TRBJ2-1; D is possibly TRBD2 (6 bases). Trimming removed 2 bases at V and 6 bases at J, with 17 bases between. From germline, CDR1 is GTSNPN and CDR2 SVGIG (reference sequence). The CDR3 spans 15 residues. The CDR3 region has the DNA TGTGCCTGGAGTCAATTACTGGCGGGACCCAATGAGCAGTTCTTC. Translation: CAWSQLLAGPNEQFF.

The V call is TRBV29-1, the J call TRBJ1-2; no definite D call. Germline V lookup: CDR1 SQVTM, CDR2 ANQGSEA. V dropped 5 bases and J dropped 0 bases, with 10 bases sitting between them. This CDR3 has 13 amino acids. The CDR3 nucleotides are TGCAGCGTTATGACCAATGCTAACTATGGCTACACCTTC. This sequence encodes CSVMTNANYGYTF.

This chain's CDR3 is CASSSRESGPSYEQYF. DNA of the CDR3: TGTGCCAGCAGTTCCCGGGAGAGCGGGCCCTCCTACGAGCAGTACTTC. The chain recombines TRBV27 with TRBJ2-7; tentative D call: TRBD2 (6 bases). The CDR3 runs to 16 residues. V lost 4 bases and J 0 bases, leaving 16 bases between the germline ends. CDR1 MNHEY and CDR2 SMNVEV come from the germline V gene (reference sequence).

CDR3 nucleotides: TGTGCCTGGAGTCTGACCTCTGGAAACACCATATATTTT. Amino acid sequence: CAWSLTSGNTIYF. The chain recombines TRBV30 with TRBJ1-3; no definite D call. The CDR3 runs 13 residues. Germline CDR1 GTSNPN, CDR2 SVGIG (reference sequence). V shed 2 bases and J shed 0 bases, with 5 bases lying between them.

This rearrangement joins TRBV5-6 to TRBJ2-5, with D unclear. The V and J ends lost 3 bases and 4 bases respectively, with 4 bases between them. CDR1 and CDR2 (germline): SGHDT, YYEEEE. This CDR3 contains 11 residues. CDR3 nucleotides: TGTGCCAGCAGCTCGACAGAGACCCAGTACTTC. Translation: CASSSTETQYF.

This rearrangement joins TRBV5-1 to TRBJ2-7, with 7 nucleotides matching TRBD2. Per germline, CDR1 SGHRS and CDR2 YFSETQ. V lost 7 bases and J lost 3; bases outside the gene matches: 7. The CDR3 contains 13 residues. The CDR3 region is CASRPSGGYEQYF. Written as DNA, the CDR3 is TGCGCCAGCCGCCCGTCGGGGGGCTACGAGCAGTACTTC.

This clone has just a few counts. The chain recombines TRBV11-2 with TRBJ2-1; tentatively, D is TRBD1 (5 bases). V was shortened by 9 bases and J by 9 bases, with 12 bases between the two germline ends. This CDR3 spans 11 amino acids. The V gene's germline CDR1 is SGHAT and CDR2 FQNNGV. As DNA, the CDR3 is TGTGCCAGTACTCAGGGTAGTGAGCAGTTCTTC. It translates to CASTQGSEQFF.

The genes are TRBV6-5 and TRBJ2-1; D is possibly TRBD1 (6 bases). Trimming removed 6 bases at V and 2 bases at J, with 14 bases between. The CDR3 consists of 15 residues. CDR1 is MNHEY and CDR2 is SVGAGI in the germline V gene. The CDR3 nucleotides are TGTGCCAGCAGCCCCTTGGGACAAACCTACAATGAGCAGTTCTTC. As protein: CASSPLGQTYNEQFF.

The chain has TRBV30 and TRBJ2-5; 7 bases are shared with TRBD2. The CDR3 is made up of 15 amino acids. Germline assignment: CDR1 GTSNPN and CDR2 SVGIG (reference sequence). Trimming removed 2 bases from V and 1 base from J; junction bases left unmatched: 7. The CDR3 DNA is TGTGCCTGGAGTCTAACCCCGGGGGGCCAAGAGACCCAGTACTTC. Translation: CAWSLTPGGQETQYF. Full variable domain (missing parts from reference TRBV30 and TRBJ2-5): SQTIHQWPATLVQPVGSPLSLECTVEGTSNPNLYWYRQAAGRGLQLLFYSVGIGQISSEVPQNLSASRPQDRQFILSSKKLLLSDSGFYLCAWSLTPGGQETQYFGPGTRLLVL.

V gene TRBV6-1 combines with J gene TRBJ1-1, with 7 bases that match TRBD1. Germline trimming cut 8 bases from V and 4 bases from J; bases unmatched to any gene: 10. Looked up from germline, CDR1 is MNHNS and CDR2 is SASEGT. The CDR3 consists of 14 residues. The CDR3 nucleotides read TGTGCCAGCGCCCGACAGGGTAGGGGCACTGAAGCTTTCTTT. Translating it yields CASARQGRGTEAFF.

J is TRBJ1-1 and V is TRBV30; D remains unclear. The CDR3 covers 13 residues. Germline V lookup: CDR1 GTSNPN, CDR2 SVGIG (reference sequence). The V end was cut by 0 bases, the J end by 4 bases, with 9 bases between. This chain's CDR3 is CAWSVRVGTEAFF. The DNA for the CDR3 is TGTGCCTGGAGTGTACGGGTGGGCACTGAAGCTTTCTTT.

This clone has only a few counts. The rearrangement links TRBV6-6 to TRBJ2-7, with 11 bases lining up with TRBD2. CDR3 length: 12 amino acids. Germline values: CDR1 MNHNY, CDR2 SVGAGI (reference sequence). V lost 6 bases, J lost 9 bases, and 4 bases stayed unmatched. CDR3: CASSGTSGWQYF. CDR3 bases: TGTGCCAGCAGCGGGACTAGCGGCTGGCAGTACTTC.

This clone was observed a few times. The chain employs TRBV28 and TRBJ1-2; a weak D match, TRBD1 (5 bases). Trimming cost V 4 bases and J 4 bases, with 16 bases left between them. CDR1 and CDR2 from the germline V gene are MDHEN and SYDVKM. The CDR3 sequence is 15 residues long. The CDR3 DNA is TGTGCCAGCAGTTCCCTTGCCGGGGGAACCTATGGCTACACCTTC. Residues: CASSSLAGGTYGYTF.

This clone was recorded only once. This rearrangement joins TRBV5-1 to TRBJ2-1; the match to TRBD2 covers 8 bases. This CDR3 comprises 15 residues. Losses at the gene ends were 4 bases for V and 7 bases for J; bases not matched to a gene: 10. Germline assignment: CDR1 SGHRS and CDR2 YFSETQ. CDR3 sequence: CASSRRRGVGNEQFF. CDR3 DNA sequence: TGCGCCAGCAGCCGCAGGCGGGGGGTCGGAAATGAGCAGTTCTTC.